What follows describes a single T cell receptor beta chain. The sample belongs to a study of blood T cell repertoires in COVID-19. Overall study context: The cDNA or gDNA used as material had been derived from T cells, B-cell-depleted T cells, or PBMCs.

V dropped 9 bases and J dropped 3; count of bases not matched to a gene: 8. The CDR3 covers 13 residues. In the authors' workflow: The authors estimated nucleated cell counts from reference gene primer amplification. Profiled with immunoSEQ multiplex PCR; TCRdb holds only in-frame clones, not every one. V and J calls plus clone size are reproduced from that table; the DNA served to infer D and trimming. This repertoire shows fewer than 700,000 clones, less than 90% found once; its top ten account for 7.5% to 9.5%. This TCR was sampled from a woman aged 50 to 60 with COVID-19, enrolled during active disease. Specimen: peripheral blood. The chain carries TRBV5-3 and TRBJ2-7; 8 bases match TRBD2. TRBV5-3 is assigned to the ORF class and has an uncertain function. CDR3: CAIRGSGNYEQYF. The DNA for the CDR3 is TGTGCCATCAGGGGTAGCGGGAACTACGAGCAGTACTTC.